This entry features one T cell receptor beta chain sequence. Its antigen is still unknown. These data are taken from a study of cytomegalovirus exposure and HLA in healthy donors. Study-level points and caveats: In a later analysis, TCR beta V- and J-gene trimming showed a link to a missense DCLRE1C variant. Across all donors, roughly uniform sequencing depth was an assumption of the presence/absence analyses.

The CDR3 runs 15 residues. Unmatched junction bases numbered 6, after V lost 8 bases and J lost 1 base. Germline values: CDR1 SNHLY, CDR2 FYNNEI. PCR primers comprised 60 Vbeta and 13 Jbeta primers. Generated by immunoSEQ multiplex PCR, the TCRdb table keeps only in-frame clones and is missing some. The repertoire holds about 280,000 clones, with 80% to 90% as singletons. This TCR derives from a woman in her late teens or twenties in good health and CMV-seronegative. Sequenced material: PBMCs. The rearrangement uses TRBV2 and TRBJ2-2, with TRBD1 matching over 8 bases. The DNA of the CDR3 is TGTGCCAGCCTTGGGGGGACAGGGAACACCGGGGAGCTGTTTTTT. Residues: CASLGGTGNTGELFF.